This entry describes one T cell receptor (beta chain). Patients of the Seattle cohort, enrolled during active infection, were followed longitudinally. V gave up 0 bases and J gave up 5 bases, with 18 bases separating them. The germline gives CDR1 SGHRS, CDR2 YFSETQ. This CDR3 region has 16 residues. Generated by immunoSEQ multiplex PCR, the TCRdb table keeps only in-frame clones and is missing some. Among approximately 200,000 clones listed, roughly 94% were seen once. This entry comes from a study of blood T cell repertoires in COVID-19. On the study more broadly: Some COVID-19 samples were acute and others convalescent; all came from the United States, Italy and Spain. T cells, B-cell-depleted T cells, or PBMCs supplied cDNA or gDNA.

The V gene is TRBV5-1, the J gene TRBJ2-7, with a possible D match to TRBD1 (6 bases). Material for sequencing was peripheral blood. The TCR originated in a man aged 30 to 39 with COVID-19, enrolled during active disease. The CDR3 loop is CASSLGAHRERNEQYF. The CDR3 region has the DNA TGCGCCAGCAGCTTGGGGGCCCACAGGGAGAGGAACGAGCAGTACTTC.